This T cell receptor beta chain was profiled in a study of CD8+ T cells in alopecia areata. Study context: By percentage of affected scalp area, the severity of treated patients was scored.

The V gene's germline CDR1 is SGHNT and CDR2 YYREEE (reference sequence). The CDR3 runs 11 residues. V shed 9 bases and J shed 5 bases, with 10 bases lying between them. Specified treatment: oral pan-JAK inhibitor, 5-10 mg twice daily. Overall study findings and caveats: Within the top 100, expanded CD8+ clones significantly decreased with tofacitinib, as did scalp clonality.

Points on this clone: The antigen is unknown.

Extracted RNA was reverse transcribed, and the resulting cDNA served as sequencing template. Assay: immunoSEQ multiplex PCR; the TCRdb copy retains only in-frame clones and omits some. Of about 220,000 clones in the sample, about three fifths were seen once. The sequencing used CD4+ T cells sorted from blood, collected at week 4, from a patient treated with tofacitinib. This sequence originates from a human donor with alopecia areata. The chain has TRBV5-4 and TRBJ2-3, with a weak D call TRBD1 (5 bases). The CDR3 sequence is CATLREDTQYF. DNA for the CDR3: TGTGCCACCCTCAGGGAAGATACGCAGTATTTT.